One and the same sample provided the 32 T cell receptor beta chains below, sequenced in a study of cytomegalovirus exposure and HLA in healthy donors. It was with 60 Vbeta and 13 Jbeta primers that the PCR ran. TCRdb keeps only in-frame clones here, not all; method: immunoSEQ multiplex PCR. The table lists about 150,000 clones, approximately 80% of them singletons. What was sequenced was PBMCs. These receptors came from a male donor in good health and CMV-seronegative.

This sequence joins TRBV7-8 and TRBJ1-2; 10 bases align to TRBD1. J lost 3 bases, V lost 5 bases, and 9 bases had no gene match. In germline, CDR1 is SGHVS, CDR2 FQNEAQ. The CDR3 runs to 16 residues. The CDR3 sequence: CASSTRSGTGDYGYTF. The DNA of the CDR3 is TGTGCCAGCAGCACACGTTCCGGGACAGGGGACTATGGCTACACCTTC.

The genes are TRBV6-6 and TRBJ1-1; 8 bases match TRBD1. The CDR3 length is 13 residues. After removal of 6 bases from V and 9 bases from J, the junction contained 9 bases not matched to a gene. Germline V gene lookup returns CDR1 MNHNY and CDR2 SVGAGI (reference sequence). CDR3 in DNA: TGTGCCAGCAGCATCCGACAGGGGTATCAAGCTTTCTTT. The encoded protein is CASSIRQGYQAFF.

The sample holds a few counts of this clone. The genes are TRBV11-2 and TRBJ2-3; 9 nucleotides align to TRBD2. CDR1 and CDR2 (germline): SGHAT, FQNNGV. Trimming at V came to 5 bases and at J to 6 bases, leaving 12 bases not matched to a gene. The CDR3 totals 16 residues. The CDR3 bases are TGTGCCAGCAGCCGCCTCGGGGCGGGGGGGCCCGATACGCAGTATTTT. Translation: CASSRLGAGGPDTQYF. Full variable domain (remainder filled in from reference TRBV11-2 and TRBJ2-3): EAGVAQSPRYKIIEKRQSVAFWCNPISGHATLYWYQQILGQGPKLLIQFQNNGVVDDSQLPKDRFSAERLKGVDSTLKIQPAKLEDSAVYLCASSRLGAGGPDTQYFGPGTRLTVL.

The chain carries TRBV4-2 and TRBJ1-1; tentatively, D is TRBD1 (5 bases). V lost 0 bases and J lost 10, with 18 bases in between. CDR3 length: 15 amino acids. The germline CDR1 and CDR2 sequences are LGHNA and YNFKEQ. The CDR3 nucleotides are TGTGCCAGCAGCCAAGATCCGGGGGATCCATGGACAGCTTTCTTT. It specifies CASSQDPGDPWTAFF.

The rearrangement uses TRBV6-5 and TRBJ2-7; 8 bases line up with TRBD2. The CDR3 spans 15 residues. Germline V lookup: CDR1 MNHEY, CDR2 SVGAGI. J gave up 2 bases and V 5 bases, and 8 bases lay outside the gene matches. The CDR3 loop reads CASSNQAGAPYEQYF. The CDR3 DNA follows: TGTGCCAGCAGTAATCAAGCGGGGGCCCCCTACGAGCAGTACTTC.

This sequence joins TRBV15 and TRBJ2-3; TRBD2 aligns across 15 bases. The CDR3 covers 18 residues. With 0 bases clipped from V and 5 bases from J, the junction kept 6 bases outside the gene matches. Germline CDR1 and CDR2: LNHNV and YYDKDF (reference sequence). The CDR3 sequence: CATSREGLAGGLRDTQYF. The DNA of the CDR3 is TGTGCCACCAGCAGAGAGGGACTAGCGGGAGGCCTTAGAGATACGCAGTATTTT.

The CDR3: CASGTSGANTGELFF. The CDR3 DNA sequence: TGTGCCAGCGGGACTAGCGGGGCGAACACCGGGGAGCTGTTTTTT. The chain is built from TRBV6-1 and TRBJ2-2; 13 nucleotides line up with TRBD2. Germline V CDR1 and CDR2: MNHNS, SASEGT. The junction had 0 bases not matched to a gene; V was cut back by 8 bases and J by 0 bases. The CDR3 length is 15 residues.

The chain has TRBV6-5 and TRBJ2-5, with D uncertain. Germline V gene sequence: CDR1 MNHEY, CDR2 SVGAGI. This CDR3 is 13 amino acids long. Trimming pared 0 bases from V and 1 base from J, leaving 3 bases between. The CDR3 protein is CASSYSAQETQYF. The CDR3, as DNA: TGTGCCAGCAGTTACTCGGCCCAAGAGACCCAGTACTTC.

The chain has TRBV18 and TRBJ1-5; D ambiguous. The CDR3 sequence is 15 residues long. V shed 2 bases and J shed 3 bases, with 11 bases lying between them. Germline loops: CDR1 KGHSH, CDR2 LQKENI. CDR3 in DNA: TGTGCCAGCTCACCAATCCCAGAGGTCAATCAGCCCCAGCATTTT. This translates into CASSPIPEVNQPQHF.

The V and J genes are TRBV30 and TRBJ2-6, with D unclear. The V end was cut by 4 bases, the J end by 4 bases, with 5 bases between. Per the germline V gene, CDR1 is GTSNPN and CDR2 is SVGIG (reference sequence). The length of the CDR3 is 12 residues. CDR3 protein: CAWNAGANVLTF. For the CDR3, the DNA is TGTGCCTGGAACGCGGGGGCCAACGTCCTGACTTTC.

V is TRBV5-1 and J is TRBJ2-7; 8 bases line up with TRBD1. In germline, CDR1 is SGHRS, CDR2 YFSETQ. V lost 4 bases and J lost 13; bases outside the gene matches: 10. The CDR3 loop spans 12 amino acids. This CDR3 reads CASSTRDRLKYF. The CDR3 coding sequence is TGCGCCAGCAGCACCAGGGACAGGTTAAAATACTTC.

In the case of this clone: The identical CDR3 is also encoded by other nucleotide sequences in the sample. V usage is TRBV11-2 and J usage is TRBJ2-7, with 7 bases matching TRBD2. CDR1 and CDR2 (germline): SGHAT, FQNNGV. This CDR3 is built from 12 residues. Losses at the gene ends were 1 base for V and 7 bases for J; bases not matched to a gene: 1. CDR3 coding DNA: TGTGCCAGCAGCTTAGGGGGGGGAGAGCAGTACTTC. Its translation: CASSLGGGEQYF.

The chain combines TRBV6-1 with TRBJ2-7; 8 bases are a match to TRBD2. CDR1 is MNHNS, CDR2 SASEGT, per germline. This CDR3 is 17 amino acids long. After removal of 0 bases from V and 7 bases from J, the junction contained 14 bases not matched to a gene. In DNA, the CDR3 is TGTGCCAGCAGTGAAGCGAGGGTAGCGGGAAGGCTCTGGGAGCAGTACTTC. As protein: CASSEARVAGRLWEQYF.

This rearrangement joins TRBV7-2 to TRBJ1-5; D might be TRBD1 (5 bases). The CDR3 spans 18 residues. V was pared by 2 bases and J by 6 bases, with 23 bases between. Germline assignment: CDR1 SGHTA and CDR2 FQGNSA. For the CDR3, the DNA is TGTGCCAGCAGCTTACGTCACTCAATGGCAGGGCGTCGTCAGCCCCAGCATTTT. Residues: CASSLRHSMAGRRQPQHF.

The rearrangement links TRBV11-2 to TRBJ1-6, with 7 bases that match TRBD1. The CDR3 loop spans 17 amino acids. After removal of 2 bases from V and 9 bases from J, the junction contained 13 bases not matched to a gene. The germline V gene encodes CDR1 SGHAT and CDR2 FQNNGV. CDR3 amino acids: CASSLIFPGQFGSPLHF. For the CDR3, the DNA is TGTGCCAGCAGCTTAATCTTTCCGGGACAGTTCGGTTCACCCCTCCACTTT.

Notes on this clone: At one boundary the junction diverges from the germline segment, which might be a read error. The chain carries TRBV7-9 and TRBJ1-1; 9 bases align to TRBD1. Looked up from germline, CDR1 is SEHNR and CDR2 is FQNEAQ (reference sequence). The CDR3 covers 15 residues. This chain's CDR3 is CSSRQQGAMGTEAFF. For the CDR3, the DNA is TGTTCCAGCAGGCAACAGGGGGCGATGGGCACTGAAGCTTTCTTT. The whole variable domain, filled in from reference TRBV7-9 and TRBJ1-1, reads DTGVSQNPRHKITKRGQNVTFRCDPISEHNRLYWYRQTLGQGPEFLTYFQNEAQLEKSRLLSDRFSAERPKGSFSTLEIQRTEQGDSAMYLCSSRQQGAMGTEAFFGQGTRLTVV.

The CDR3 region is CASSYSNRGFAFF. The CDR3 DNA reads as TGTGCCAGCAGTTACTCGAACAGGGGGTTTGCTTTCTTT. The J gene is TRBJ1-1, the V gene TRBV6-5; 8 positions match TRBD1. The CDR3 totals 13 residues. The V and J ends lost 0 bases and 11 bases, in that order; junction bases with no gene match: 5. Germline V gives CDR1 MNHEY, CDR2 SVGAGI.

The J gene is TRBJ2-3, the V gene TRBV27; 14 bases map to TRBD2. The CDR3 totals 15 residues. Germline CDR1 MNHEY, CDR2 SMNVEV (reference sequence). Trimming at V came to 6 bases and at J to 7 bases, leaving 6 bases not matched to a gene. The CDR3 sequence is CASRGGLAGENTQYF. The CDR3 region has the DNA TGTGCCAGCAGGGGGGGACTAGCGGGAGAAAATACGCAGTATTTT.

This rearrangement joins TRBV28 to TRBJ1-1, with 9 bases identical to TRBD1. Trimming cost V 4 bases and J 10 bases; bases outside gene matches: 7. This CDR3 has 13 residues. The germline V gene encodes CDR1 MDHEN and CDR2 SYDVKM. This CDR3 reads CASSWGTGTVAFF. The CDR3 region has the DNA TGTGCCAGCAGTTGGGGGACAGGGACGGTAGCTTTCTTT.

The rearrangement joins TRBV6-6 to TRBJ1-5; 12 bases line up with TRBD1. Per germline, CDR1 MNHNY and CDR2 SVGAGI (reference sequence). This CDR3 has 14 amino acids. V shed 6 bases and J 10 bases; nucleotides not matched to a gene: 7. CDR3 loop: CASSHRDRGRPQHF. In DNA form, the CDR3 reads TGTGCCAGCAGCCACCGGGACAGGGGGCGACCCCAGCATTTT.

This chain links TRBV5-4 with TRBJ2-1; 10 bases align to TRBD2. CDR3 length: 15 amino acids. With V trimmed by 0 bases and J by 10 bases, 7 bases remained unmatched. CDR1 is SGHNT and CDR2 is YYREEE in the germline V gene (reference sequence). This CDR3 reads CASSLDTSGMGEQFF. The CDR3 bases are TGTGCCAGCAGCTTGGATACTAGCGGGATGGGGGAGCAGTTCTTC.

The sample holds a few counts of this clone. The V gene is TRBV25-1, the J gene TRBJ2-7, with 11 bases aligning to TRBD2. The CDR3 covers 16 residues. Germline loops: CDR1 MGHDK, CDR2 SYGVNS. V lost 5 bases to trimming and J lost 0 bases; unmatched junction nucleotides: 6. The CDR3 sequence is CASSYSGGASSYEQYF. In DNA form, the CDR3 reads TGTGCCAGCAGTTATAGCGGGGGGGCCTCCTCCTACGAGCAGTACTTC.

This chain joins TRBV5-6 and TRBJ2-7; 12 nucleotides match TRBD2. Germline CDR1 is SGHDT and CDR2 is YYEEEE. The V segment lost 4 bases and the J segment 4 bases; nucleotides outside the gene matches: 6. CDR3 size: 15 residues. DNA of the CDR3: TGTGCCAGCAGCCTGATGACTAGCGGGGGATACGAGCAGTACTTC. This translates into CASSLMTSGGYEQYF.

The V gene is TRBV27, the J gene TRBJ1-1; 9 nucleotides match TRBD1. CDR1 is MNHEY and CDR2 is SMNVEV in the germline V gene (reference sequence). J was trimmed by 0 bases and V by 6 bases; bases with no gene match: 11. This CDR3 contains 17 residues. The CDR3 spells CASSYIWTGEMNTEAFF. The CDR3 DNA is TGTGCCAGCAGCTATATATGGACAGGGGAGATGAACACTGAAGCTTTCTTT.

Note on this clone: The same CDR3 is also encoded by other DNA sequences in this sample. The chain is built from TRBV5-1 and TRBJ2-1, with D perhaps matching TRBD2 (6 bases). V lost 4 bases and J 4 bases, leaving 12 bases between the germline ends. This CDR3 has 14 residues. Per germline, CDR1 SGHRS and CDR2 YFSETQ. The CDR3 DNA is TGCGCCAGCAGCCCCGGGGAGGAGTACAATGAGCAGTTCTTC. This translates into CASSPGEEYNEQFF.

This clone was seen just once. The rearrangement links TRBV13 to TRBJ2-7, with a weak D call TRBD1 (6 bases). CDR3 length: 15 amino acids. Germline CDR1 is PRHDT and CDR2 is FYEKMQ (reference sequence). V gave up 5 bases and J gave up 4 bases, with 18 bases separating them. CDR3 protein: CASSQRGQLSYEQYF. CDR3 nucleotides: TGTGCCAGCAGCCAAAGGGGACAACTATCTTACGAGCAGTACTTC.

The chain combines TRBV6-4 with TRBJ2-3; 7 nucleotides align to TRBD2. Germline trimming cut 6 bases from V and 5 bases from J; bases unmatched to any gene: 11. The CDR3 has 15 residues. Germline-derived CDR1 and CDR2 are MRHNA and SNTAGT. The CDR3 DNA reads TGTGCCAGCAGCTATCAGGGAGGGTCAGGAGATACGCAGTATTTT. Its translation: CASSYQGGSGDTQYF.

V gene TRBV18 combines with J gene TRBJ1-1; D is unresolved. The CDR3 totals 12 residues. Germline lookup yields CDR1 KGHSH and CDR2 LQKENI. V was trimmed by 8 bases and J by 3 bases, leaving 10 bases between them. The chain's CDR3 is CASGFRDTEAFF. The CDR3 nucleotides are TGTGCCAGCGGATTTCGGGACACTGAAGCTTTCTTT.

The genes are TRBV6-1 and TRBJ2-1; D possibly corresponds to TRBD2 (7 bases). The CDR3 runs to 15 residues. The germline V gene has CDR1 MNHNS and CDR2 SASEGT. Deletions cut 6 bases from V and 7 bases from J, with 19 bases between. In nucleotides, the CDR3 is TGTGCCAGCAGCGTGGGGGGGGCCAATAGTAATGAGCAGTTCTTC. It specifies CASSVGGANSNEQFF.

This clone was seen only a few times. The chain has TRBV29-1 and TRBJ1-1; tentatively, D is TRBD1 (6 bases). Between the trimmed V and J ends, which lost 3 bases and 4 bases, there was a span of 12 bases. Germline V gene data show CDR1 as SQVTM and CDR2 as ANQGSEA. CDR3 size: 13 residues. CDR3 region: CSVERSGATEAFF. Here the CDR3 DNA reads TGCAGCGTTGAGCGGTCAGGGGCCACTGAAGCTTTCTTT.

The genes are TRBV29-1 and TRBJ2-3; no firm D call. The CDR3 spans 13 residues. The germline V gene encodes CDR1 SQVTM and CDR2 ANQGSEA. The V gene lost 4 bases and the J gene lost 6 bases, with 14 bases spanning the gap. CDR3 bases: TGCAGCGTTGCCGGGTCCTTATCTGATACGCAGTATTTT. It encodes CSVAGSLSDTQYF.

This chain links TRBV5-1 with TRBJ2-1; 10 nucleotides agree with TRBD2. Germline trimming cut 0 bases from V and 2 bases from J; bases unmatched to any gene: 5. Per germline, CDR1 SGHRS and CDR2 YFSETQ. The CDR3 loop spans 17 amino acids. DNA of the CDR3: TGCGCCAGCAGCTTGGTACCTAGCGGGGGCACCTACAATGAGCAGTTCTTC. As protein: CASSLVPSGGTYNEQFF.